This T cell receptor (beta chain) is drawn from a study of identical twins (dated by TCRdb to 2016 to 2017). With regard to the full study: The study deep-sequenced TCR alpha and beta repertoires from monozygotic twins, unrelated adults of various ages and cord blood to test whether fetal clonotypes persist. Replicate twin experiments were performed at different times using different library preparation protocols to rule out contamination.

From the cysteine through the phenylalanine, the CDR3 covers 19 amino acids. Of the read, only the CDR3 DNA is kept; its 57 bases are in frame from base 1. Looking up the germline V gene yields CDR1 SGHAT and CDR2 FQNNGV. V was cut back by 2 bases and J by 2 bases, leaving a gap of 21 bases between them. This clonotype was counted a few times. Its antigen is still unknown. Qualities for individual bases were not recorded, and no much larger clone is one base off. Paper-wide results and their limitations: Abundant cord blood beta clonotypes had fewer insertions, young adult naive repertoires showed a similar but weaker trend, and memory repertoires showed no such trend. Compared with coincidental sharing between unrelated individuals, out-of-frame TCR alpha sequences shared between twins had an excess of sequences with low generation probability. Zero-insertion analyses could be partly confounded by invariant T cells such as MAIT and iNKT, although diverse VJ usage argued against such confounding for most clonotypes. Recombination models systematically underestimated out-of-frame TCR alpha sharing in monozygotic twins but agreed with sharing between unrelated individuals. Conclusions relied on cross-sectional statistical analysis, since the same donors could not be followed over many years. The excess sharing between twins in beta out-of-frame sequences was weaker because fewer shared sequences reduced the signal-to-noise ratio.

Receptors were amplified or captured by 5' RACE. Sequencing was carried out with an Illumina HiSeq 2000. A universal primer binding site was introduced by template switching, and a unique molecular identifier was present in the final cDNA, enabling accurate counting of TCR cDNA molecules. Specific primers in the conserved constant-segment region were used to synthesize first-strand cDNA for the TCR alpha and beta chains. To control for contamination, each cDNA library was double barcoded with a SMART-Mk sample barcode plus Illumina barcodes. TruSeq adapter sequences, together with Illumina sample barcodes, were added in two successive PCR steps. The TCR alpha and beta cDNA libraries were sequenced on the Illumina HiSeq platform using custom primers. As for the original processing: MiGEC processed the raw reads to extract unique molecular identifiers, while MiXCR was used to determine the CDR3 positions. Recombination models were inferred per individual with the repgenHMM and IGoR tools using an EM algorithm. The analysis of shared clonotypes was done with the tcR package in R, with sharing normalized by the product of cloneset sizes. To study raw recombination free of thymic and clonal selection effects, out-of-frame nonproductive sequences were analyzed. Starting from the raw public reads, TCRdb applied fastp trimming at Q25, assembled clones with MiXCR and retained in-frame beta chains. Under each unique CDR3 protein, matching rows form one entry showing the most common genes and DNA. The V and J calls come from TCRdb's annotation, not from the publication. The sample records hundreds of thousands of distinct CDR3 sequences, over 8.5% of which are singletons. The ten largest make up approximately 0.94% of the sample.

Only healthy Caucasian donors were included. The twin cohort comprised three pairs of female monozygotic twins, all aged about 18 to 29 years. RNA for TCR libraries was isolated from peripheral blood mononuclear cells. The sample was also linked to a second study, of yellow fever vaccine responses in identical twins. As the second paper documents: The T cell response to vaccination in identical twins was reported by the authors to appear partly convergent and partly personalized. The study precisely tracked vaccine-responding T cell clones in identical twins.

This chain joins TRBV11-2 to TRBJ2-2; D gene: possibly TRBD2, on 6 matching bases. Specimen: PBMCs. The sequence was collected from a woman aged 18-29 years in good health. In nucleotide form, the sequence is TGTGCCAGCAGCTTAACAGCCGGGGGTGGCGGGTCCAACACCGGGGAGCTGTTTTTT. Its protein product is CASSLTAGGGGSNTGELFF.